The T cell receptor (beta chain) under discussion was sequenced for a study of pediatric ulcerative colitis. Rectal tissue came from one to two pinch biopsies taken at colonoscopy. Profiling relied on immunoSEQ multiplex PCR, and the TCRdb table lists in-frame clones only, not all of them. The sample has roughly 45,000 clones, about four fifths seen once. Germline V gene lookup returns CDR1 SGHVS and CDR2 FNYEAQ. Deletions cut 5 bases from V and 6 bases from J, with 17 bases between. This CDR3 has 15 amino acids. The chain recombines TRBV7-6 with TRBJ2-1; either TRBD1 or TRBD2 may supply D (5 bases each). The TCR sequence derives from a girl aged 5-17 years with moderate ulcerative colitis. Sequencing was done on a sample of gut tissue. CDR3 in amino acids: CASSLRDPSINEQFF. CDR3 DNA sequence: TGTGCCAGCAGCCTCCGGGACCCTAGCATCAATGAGCAGTTCTTC. The whole variable domain, filled in from reference TRBV7-6 and TRBJ2-1, reads GAGVSQSPRYKVTKRGQDVALRCDPISGHVSLYWYRQALGQGPEFLTYFNYEAQQDKSGLPNDRFSAERPEGSISTLTIQRTEQRDSAMYRCASSLRDPSINEQFFGPGTRLTVL.